The sequence of this T cell receptor beta chain was determined in a study of shared clonotypes between healthy human individuals. Study-level findings and limits: On the whole, naive subsets had larger estimated richness than memory subsets had.

The CDR3 has 14 residues. Per the germline V gene, CDR1 is SGHRS and CDR2 is YFSETQ. V was pared by 2 bases and J by 4 bases, with 13 bases between. The method was immunoSEQ multiplex PCR; TCRdb's version includes in-frame clones alone and lacks a portion of them. This table holds around 700,000 clones, about two thirds found once. About this clone: Its antigen is still unknown.

This clonotype originated in a woman in her 30s in good health. The V call is TRBV5-1, the J call TRBJ2-7; D is unclear. Material: memory CD4+ T cells sorted from blood. The subset was: CD45RA-negative fraction. The CDR3: CASSFSEVRYEQYF. The CDR3 coding sequence is TGCGCCAGCAGCTTTTCAGAGGTTAGATACGAGCAGTACTTC.